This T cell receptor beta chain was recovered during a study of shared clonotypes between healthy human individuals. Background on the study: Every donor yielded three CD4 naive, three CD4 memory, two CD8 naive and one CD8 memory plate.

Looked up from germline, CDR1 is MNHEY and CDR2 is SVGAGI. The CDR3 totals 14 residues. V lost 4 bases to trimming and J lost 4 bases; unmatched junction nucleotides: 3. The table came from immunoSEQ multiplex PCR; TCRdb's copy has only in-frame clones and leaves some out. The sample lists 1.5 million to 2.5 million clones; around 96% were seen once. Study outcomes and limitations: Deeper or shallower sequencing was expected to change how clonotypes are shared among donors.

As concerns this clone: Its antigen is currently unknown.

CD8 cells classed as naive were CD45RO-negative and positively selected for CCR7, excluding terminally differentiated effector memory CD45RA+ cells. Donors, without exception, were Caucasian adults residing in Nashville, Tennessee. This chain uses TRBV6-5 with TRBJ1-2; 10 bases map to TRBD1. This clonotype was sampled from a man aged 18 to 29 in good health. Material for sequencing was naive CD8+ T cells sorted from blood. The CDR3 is CASSSGQGIYGYTF. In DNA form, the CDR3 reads TGTGCCAGCAGTTCGGGACAGGGGATCTATGGCTACACCTTC.